Listed here is a single T cell receptor (beta chain). The antigen is undetermined. This specimen comes from a study of cytomegalovirus exposure and HLA in healthy donors. The repertoire was sequenced with immunoSEQ multiplex PCR; TCRdb's copy has only in-frame clones and lacks some. The sample has 150,000 to 200,000 clones, about four fifths seen once. Study observations and caveats: Subsequent analysis showed first-cohort TCR clusters tending to co-occur in 120 or so validation repertoires.

The donors were part of the validation cohort, which consisted of about 130 subjects and was separate from the first cohort of hundreds of subjects. The germline CDR1 and CDR2 sequences are SQVTM and ANQGSEA. The CDR3 sequence is 14 residues long. V gave up 5 bases and J gave up 2 bases; unmatched junction bases: 9. The sample comprised PBMCs. The chain joins TRBV29-1 to TRBJ2-7; TRBD1 aligns across 7 bases. The receptor was derived from a man aged 30 to 39 in good health and CMV-seropositive. The CDR3: CSVTTGAGTYEQYF. CDR3 DNA sequence: TGCAGCGTTACCACAGGGGCCGGGACCTACGAGCAGTACTTC.